This T cell receptor beta chain was documented in a study of blood T cell repertoires in COVID-19. Across the study: Some COVID-19 samples were acute and others convalescent; all came from the United States, Italy and Spain. Nucleic acid was either cDNA or gDNA, and it came from T cells, B-cell-depleted T cells, or PBMCs.

Germline V gene sequence: CDR1 SGHRS, CDR2 YFSETQ. V dropped 0 bases and J dropped 0 bases, with 9 bases sitting between them. CDR3 length: 15 residues. Data came from immunoSEQ multiplex PCR; TCRdb stores just in-frame clones and leaves some out. This table holds roughly 20,000 clones, roughly 87% found once. The chain has TRBV5-1 and TRBJ1-1, with D possibly being TRBD1 (5 bases). The sample taken for sequencing was peripheral blood. The receptor was isolated from a human donor with active COVID-19. The donor label of this sample is uncertain. This CDR3 is CASSLEPGLNTEAFF. DNA for the CDR3: TGCGCCAGCAGCTTGGAGCCAGGGCTGAACACTGAAGCTTTCTTT.